This TCR beta chain was recovered during a study of T cells after posttransplantation cyclophosphamide. TCRdb's copy holds only in-frame clones and misses some; the assay was immunoSEQ multiplex PCR. The profile shows over 8,500 clones, 89% of them singletons. On this clone itself: What it recognizes is unknown.

Sampled 1 year posttransplant, controls received myeloablative marrow transplants, methotrexate and a calcineurin inhibitor. Trimming took off 1 base at V and 3 bases at J, with 15 bases between the two ends. The germline V gene has CDR1 LGHNA and CDR2 YSLEER. This CDR3 is 17 amino acids long. Study outcomes and limitations: Later blood repertoires were often dominated by clones from the donor CD8+ memory compartment. After PTCy, TRB diversity resembled that of CNI/methotrexate controls. Tissue-infiltrating T cells from skin or gut overlapped little with blood T cells.

The chain employs TRBV4-3 and TRBJ2-2; D is undetermined. This clonotype was obtained from a male patient between 50 and 60 years old who received an allogeneic stem cell transplant from an unrelated donor, was CMV-positive, and had chronic GVHD only. The graft donor may have given rise to some T cells. Here the sequenced sample was PBMCs, taken just over 440 days after allogeneic stem cell transplant with calcineurin inhibitor and methotrexate. CDR3 sequence (DNA): TGCGCCAGCAGCCAAGCCTCCCCCTATTCGGACACCGGGGAGCTGTTTTTT. It translates to CASSQASPYSDTGELFF.